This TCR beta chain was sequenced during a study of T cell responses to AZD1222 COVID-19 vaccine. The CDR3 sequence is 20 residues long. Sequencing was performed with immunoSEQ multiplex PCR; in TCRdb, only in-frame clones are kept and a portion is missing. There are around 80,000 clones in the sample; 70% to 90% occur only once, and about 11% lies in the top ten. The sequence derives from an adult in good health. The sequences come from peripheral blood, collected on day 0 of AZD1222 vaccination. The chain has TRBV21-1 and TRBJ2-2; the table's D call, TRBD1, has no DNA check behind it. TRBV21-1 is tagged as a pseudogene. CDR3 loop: CASSKRASSGTNGLTGELFF. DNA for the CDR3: TGTGCCAGCAGCAAAAGAGCGTCCTCGGGGACAAACGGACTCACCGGGGAGCTGTTTTTT.